This T cell receptor beta chain was obtained from a study of T cells in localized non-small cell lung cancer. This CDR3 spans 17 amino acids. From germline, CDR1 is LNHNV and CDR2 YYDKDF (reference sequence). Trimming took off 0 bases at V and 1 base at J, with 13 bases between the two ends. The table lists this clone with a count of one. Sequenced by immunoSEQ multiplex PCR; TCRdb stores in-frame clones only, minus some. The data show 52,000 or so clones, around 86% seen once. Sample: peripheral blood, taken before any cancer treatment. This sequence was found in a male donor at least 60 years old with stage III squamous cell lung carcinoma. This chain connects TRBV15 to TRBJ1-5; the D gene is possibly TRBD1 (5 bases). This CDR3 reads CATSRDVGTGSNQPQHF. The CDR3 DNA is TGTGCCACCAGCAGAGATGTCGGGACTGGGAGCAATCAGCCCCAGCATTTT.